This TCR beta chain was sequenced in a study of breast tumors, draining lymph nodes, adjacent tissues. TCRdb re-derived calls from the multiplex PCR reads in MiXCR, one entry per CDR3 protein. The table includes about 230,000 distinct CDR3 sequences, roughly 32% detected once. Study-level findings and limits: Compared with lymph nodes, tumors were less diverse; compared with nontumor tissue, more. Luminal-like breast cancer showed significantly higher tumor–nontumor repertoire similarity than basal-like. The lymph node origin of tumor T cells was framed as consistent with a hypothesis, not demonstrated.

Notes on this clonotype: Its antigen is unidentified. With a much larger clone just one base away, this may be a read error.

Per the germline V gene, CDR1 is MNHNS and CDR2 is SASEGT. The length of the CDR3 is 16 residues. With V trimmed by 6 bases and J by 5 bases, 12 bases remained unmatched. Samples came from axillary lymph nodes draining the breast cancer. The source of this sequence is a female donor with breast cancer. Some clones in this sample may be carry-over from other donors' samples. The source material was axillary lymph node tissue. The V call is TRBV6-1, the J call TRBJ2-3, with TRBD2 matching over 9 bases. This chain's CDR3 is CASSPYSGGRVDTQYF. As DNA, the CDR3 is TGTGCCAGCAGCCCCTATAGCGGGGGACGAGTAGATACGCAGTATTTT.